This T cell receptor beta chain stems from a study of cytomegalovirus exposure and HLA in healthy donors. About the research overall: Caucasian-associated ancestry cluster membership applied to 75% to 85% of approximately 400 genotyped donors.

The table lists this clone with a count of one. This CDR3 is 14 amino acids long. Looked up from germline, CDR1 is GTSNPN and CDR2 is SVGIG (reference sequence). The PCR ran on 60 Vbeta and 13 Jbeta primers. Repertoires were generated with immunoSEQ multiplex PCR, while TCRdb's copy carries only in-frame clones and drops some. Of 90,000 to 120,000 clones listed, roughly 73% are singletons. Sequenced sample: PBMCs. The source of this sequence is a man aged 25-40 years in good health and CMV-seronegative. This sequence joins TRBV30 and TRBJ1-6; D uncertain. The CDR3 sequence: CALQVSSYNSPLHF. In DNA, the CDR3 is TGTGCTCTCCAGGTCAGCTCCTATAATTCACCCCTCCACTTT.